There are many counts of the clone carrying this T cell receptor beta chain. Antigen: not known. The authors obtained PBMCs from over 8.5 ml of fresh peripheral blood. The TCR beta CDR3 regions underwent amplification using RNA transcripts as the source. When the TCR CDR3 underwent first-round RT-PCR, the HTBI primer set was used. A single record per CDR3 protein comes from TCRdb applying MiXCR to the multiplex PCR reads. The repertoire holds hundreds of thousands of distinct CDR3 sequences, with 30% to 40% as singletons. Germline CDR1 reads SGHTS; CDR2 reads YDEGEE. The CDR3 is made up of 14 amino acids. Trimming pared 4 bases from V and 3 bases from J, leaving 10 bases between. This entry comes from a study of T cells in Graves' hyperthyroidism and ophthalmopathy. Whole-study results and caveats: Ophthalmopathy and stable hyperthyroidism were told apart by a 13 V-J model.

The clonotype originates from a woman aged 40-49 years with Graves' hyperthyroidism. Sequenced input: blood. The chain joins TRBV5-8 to TRBJ1-4; possible D gene TRBD1, 6 bases. DNA of the CDR3: TGTGCCAGCAGCCTGACAGGTCCTAATGAAAAACTGTTTTTT. Translating gives CASSLTGPNEKLFF.